This TCR beta chain was captured in a study of T cell responses to AZD1222 COVID-19 vaccine. Study outcomes and limitations: Nearly half of the spike-specific TCRs reportedly recognize variant regions that carry no mutations. Repertoire sampling happened only post peak T cell response. White British people made up most donors, females outnumbered males, and clonal diversity was possibly underestimated.

Libraries were prepared by immunoSEQ multiplex PCR; TCRdb keeps only in-frame clonotypes and omits some of them. The sample lists roughly 150,000 clones, just over 90% occurring once. This CDR3 is 14 amino acids long. V lost 5 bases, J lost 7 bases, and 15 bases lay in between. Germline V gives CDR1 MNHEY, CDR2 SMNVEV (reference sequence). As regards this clone: Its target is unknown.

The input for sequencing was peripheral blood, taken on day 0 of AZD1222 vaccination. This clonotype was sampled from an adult in good health. V gene TRBV27 combines with J gene TRBJ2-1; D might be TRBD1 or TRBD2, each matching 7 bases. The CDR3 bases are TGTGCCAGCAGTGTAAGACAGGGAGGGAATGAGCAGTTCTTC. It encodes CASSVRQGGNEQFF.